This T cell receptor (beta chain) was profiled in a study of T cells expressing NK-cell markers. Study-level results: Of the CD8+ T cells in about 6 donors, roughly 1.0-7.5% belonged to dominant NKG2C+ clonotypes. In several donors, dominant clonotypes made up about 25-60.1% of CD3+CD56-NKG2C+ cells.

TCRdb re-analyzed the 5' RACE reads; it lists each CDR3 protein once, without DNA. Its table lists roughly 180,000 distinct CDR3 sequences. Germline CDR1 reads LGHDT; CDR2 reads YNNKEL (reference sequence). This CDR3 region has 12 residues. Note on this clonotype: The antigen is undetermined.

This receptor was obtained from a woman aged 18 to 75 in good health. The chain combines TRBV3-1 with TRBJ2-1. The specimen was blood T cells: a sorted CD56 or NKG2C T cell subset, CD4+ or CD8+ T cells, or bulk PBMC T cells (not recorded which). The CDR3 loop is CASSQDVGEQFF.